This T cell receptor (beta chain) stems from a study of patients and donors after allogeneic stem cell transplantation. This clonotype was counted only a few times. Each CDR3 protein gets one entry after TCRdb re-called the RT-PCR reads with MiXCR. The sample shows 800,000 to 1,000,000 distinct CDR3 sequences, over 15% of them seen only once. The V gene lost 10 bases and the J gene lost 3 bases, with 16 bases spanning the gap. CDR3 length: 13 residues. Germline loops: CDR1 SEHNR, CDR2 FQNEAQ (reference sequence). The V and J genes are TRBV7-9 and TRBJ2-7, with a possible D match to TRBD2 (6 bases). The receptor was isolated from a human donor who was either an allogeneic HSCT recipient or a stem cell or donor lymphocyte infusion donor (not recorded which). It is not recorded whose cells these are; they may come from a transplant donor. The sample taken for sequencing was blood, either unsorted or a sorted T cell fraction (not recorded which). CDR3 loop: CATSGTANYEQYF. CDR3 DNA: TGTGCCACCTCCGGGACTGCTAACTACGAGCAGTACTTC.